One sample yielded the 15 T cell receptor beta chains listed below, sequenced in a study of T-cell memory formation after mild COVID-19. TCRdb used MiXCR to reprocess the 5' RACE reads, holding one entry per CDR3 protein. Of roughly 180,000 distinct CDR3 sequences detected, less than 20% appear once; the ten largest clones hold under 4.5%. The sample consisted of PBMCs or a T cell subset sorted from them (not recorded which). All receptors derive from a man in his late teens or twenties who had mild COVID-19 (a few samples of this study predate the infection). Cell type and time point are not known.

Written as DNA, the CDR3 is TGTGCCAGCAGCTTTCTCAACCCGGACAGGGCCAATCAGCCCCAGCATTTT. Translation gives CASSFLNPDRANQPQHF. This rearrangement joins TRBV7-9 to TRBJ1-5, with 8 nucleotides matching TRBD1. Germline V gene lookup returns CDR1 SEHNR and CDR2 FQNEAQ (reference sequence). Germline trimming cut 3 bases from V and 3 bases from J; bases unmatched to any gene: 10. CDR3 length: 17 amino acids.

This clonotype occurred a few times. V and J are TRBV6-2 or TRBV6-3 and TRBJ2-3, with D possibly being TRBD2 (6 bases). CDR1 and CDR2 (germline): MNHEY, SVGEGT. V was clipped by 6 bases and J by 1 base, with 20 bases between them. The CDR3 spans 17 residues. CDR3 DNA: TGTGCCAGCAGATATGCTCGTGTGTGGGGGGGCACAGATACGCAGTATTTT. It is translated as CASRYARVWGGTDTQYF.

This clonotype was found a few times. V gene TRBV28 combines with J gene TRBJ2-7; perhaps D is TRBD1 or TRBD2 (5 bases each). Germline V gene data show CDR1 as MDHEN and CDR2 as SYDVKM. V lost 6 bases and J lost 4, with 16 bases in between. The CDR3 is 14 residues long. The CDR3 DNA reads TGTGCCAGCAGACGGGACGGAGACTCTTACGAGCAGTACGTC. Its translation is CASRRDGDSYEQYV.

The chain's CDR3 is CASSLHLRNEKLFF. CDR3 nucleotide sequence: TGTGCCAGCAGTTTGCACCTGAGGAATGAAAAACTGTTTTTT. The chain couples TRBV12-3 or TRBV12-4 to TRBJ1-4; D is unresolved. This CDR3 is built from 14 residues. With 3 bases removed from V and 5 bases from J, the gap between germline ends came to 10 bases.

This clonotype has just a few counts. The chain has TRBV28 and TRBJ2-2; TRBD1 or TRBD2 may be the D gene (6 bases each). The CDR3 runs to 18 residues. Germline V gives CDR1 MDHEN, CDR2 SYDVKM. V was trimmed by 3 bases and J by 1 base, leaving 18 bases between them. CDR3 nucleotides: TGTGCCAGCAGTTTGGTGGGGGGACAAAACTGGAACACCGGGGAGCTGTTTTTT. It is translated as CASSLVGGQNWNTGELFF. The full variable domain, completed using reference TRBV28 and TRBJ2-2, is DVKVTQSSRYLVKRTGEKVFLECVQDMDHENMFWYRQDPGLGLRLIYFSYDVKMKEKGDIPEGYSVSREKKERFSLILESASTNQTSMYLCASSLVGGQNWNTGELFFGEGSRLTVL.

This clonotype came up a few times. V is TRBV30 and J is TRBJ2-6, with unresolved D. Germline lookup yields CDR1 GTSNPN and CDR2 SVGIG (reference sequence). The CDR3 contains 17 residues. Trimming removed 0 bases at V and 0 bases at J, with 12 bases between. The CDR3 spells CAWSVLGLTSGANVLTF. CDR3 in DNA: TGTGCCTGGAGTGTACTTGGGTTAACCTCTGGGGCCAACGTCCTGACTTTC. The full variable domain, in which reference TRBV30 and TRBJ2-6 provide the parts outside the CDR3, is SQTIHQWPATLVQPVGSPLSLECTVEGTSNPNLYWYRQAAGRGLQLLFYSVGIGQISSEVPQNLSASRPQDRQFILSSKKLLLSDSGFYLCAWSVLGLTSGANVLTFGAGSRLTVL.

This clonotype was counted only a few times. The chain employs TRBV20-1 and TRBJ2-5, with 9 bases fitting TRBD2. The CDR3 length is 15 residues. Unmatched junction bases numbered 4, after V lost 0 bases and J lost 2 bases. Germline V gene sequence: CDR1 DFQATT, CDR2 SNEGSKA (reference sequence). The CDR3 spells CSARDERGAQETQYF. CDR3 nucleotides: TGCAGTGCTAGAGACGAGCGGGGGGCTCAAGAGACCCAGTACTTC.

This clonotype was detected only a few times. The chain carries TRBV7-2 and TRBJ1-5, with D maybe TRBD1 (5 bases). In germline, CDR1 is SGHTA, CDR2 FQGNSA. The CDR3 spans 15 residues. Between the trimmed V and J ends, which lost 5 bases and 1 base, there was a span of 12 bases. In nucleotides, the CDR3 is TGTGCCAGCAGCCCTATCCGGGGGAGCAATCAGCCCCAGCATTTT. Translation gives CASSPIRGSNQPQHF.

V gene TRBV29-1 combines with J gene TRBJ1-1; TRBD1 matches 9 bases. This CDR3 has 13 residues. With V trimmed by 5 bases and J by 5 bases, 6 bases remained unmatched. In germline, CDR1 is SQVTM, CDR2 ANQGSEA. Here the CDR3 DNA reads TGCAGCGTTCAACAGGGGGCAAGGACTGAAGCTTTCTTT. Amino acid sequence: CSVQQGARTEAFF. Based on the CDR3 plus reference TRBV29-1 and TRBJ1-1, the full variable domain is SAVISQKPSRDICQRGTSLTIQCQVDSQVTMMFWYRQQPGQSLTLIATANQGSEATYESGFVIDKFPISRPNLTFSTLTVSNMSPEDSSIYLCSVQQGARTEAFFGQGTRLTVV.

This clonotype came up a few times. This rearrangement joins TRBV19 to TRBJ1-2; 7 nucleotides align to TRBD1. Germline CDR1 LNHDA, CDR2 SQIVND (reference sequence). The CDR3 runs to 14 residues. After removal of 7 bases from V and 5 bases from J, the junction contained 10 bases not matched to a gene. CDR3 in amino acids: CASTPGQIWYGYTF. Here the CDR3 DNA reads TGTGCCAGTACCCCGGGACAGATTTGGTATGGCTACACCTTC.

The CDR3 coding sequence is TGTGCCAGCAAGGGTCAGGGTGGGACTGTTCCCCTCCACTTT. Amino acids: CASKGQGGTVPLHF. V and J are TRBV6-5 and TRBJ1-6; possibly TRBD1 for D (5 bases). V lost 7 bases, J lost 13 bases, and 20 bases lay in between. CDR3 length: 14 amino acids. CDR1 MNHEY and CDR2 SVGAGI come from the germline V gene.

The gene calls are TRBV27 and TRBJ2-3; the match to TRBD2 covers 9 bases. The length of the CDR3 is 15 residues. V shed 6 bases and J 1 base; nucleotides not matched to a gene: 5. Germline V gene data show CDR1 as MNHEY and CDR2 as SMNVEV (reference sequence). The chain's CDR3 is CASRKAGGGTDTQYF. Here the CDR3 DNA reads TGTGCCAGCAGAAAAGCGGGGGGAGGCACAGATACGCAGTATTTT.

A few counts support this clonotype. V usage is TRBV20-1 and J usage is TRBJ2-3, with 7 bases lining up with TRBD2. The CDR3 runs to 14 residues. Germline V gene data show CDR1 as DFQATT and CDR2 as SNEGSKA (reference sequence). The junction had 3 bases not matched to a gene; V was cut back by 3 bases and J by 0 bases. The DNA for the CDR3 is TGCAGTGCTAGGCCAGCGGGGAGCACAGATACGCAGTATTTT. This sequence encodes CSARPAGSTDTQYF.

This chain links TRBV24-1 with TRBJ1-5; D is perhaps TRBD1 (5 bases). V lost 4 bases, J lost 7 bases, and 19 bases lay in between. The CDR3 runs 16 residues. Per germline, CDR1 KGHDR and CDR2 SFDVKD. The CDR3 loop reads CATSDARGGRSQPQHF. For the CDR3, the DNA is TGTGCCACCAGTGACGCACGGGGGGGACGGAGCCAGCCCCAGCATTTT.

This clonotype was counted between two and nine times. The genes are TRBV11-1 and TRBJ2-1; 9 bases agree with TRBD2. The length of the CDR3 is 18 residues. The ends lost 4 bases at V and 3 bases at J; junction bases unmatched: 13. Germline lookup yields CDR1 SGHAT and CDR2 FQDESV (reference sequence). CDR3 bases: TGTGCCAGCAGCTCTCTAGCGGGGAGCTCCCGGAGCTACAATGAGCAGTTCTTC. This gives the protein CASSSLAGSSRSYNEQFF. The full variable domain, with the rest looked up from reference TRBV11-1 and TRBJ2-1, is EAEVAQSPRYKITEKSQAVAFWCDPISGHATLYWYRQILGQGPELLVQFQDESVVDDSQLPKDRFSAERLKGVDSTLKIQPAELGDSAMYLCASSSLAGSSRSYNEQFFGPGTRLTVL.